This record concerns one T cell receptor beta chain sequence. The antigen remains unidentified. The entry originates in a study of CD8+CD57+ T cells in acquired aplastic anemia. Overall study context: Sorted cells (CD4+ and CD8+) yielded DNA amounts that averaged 3.2 ug.

The use of genomic DNA as template underpinned the TCR beta VDJ and CDR3 profiling. One entry per CDR3 protein results from TCRdb running MiXCR on the reads. This table has a few hundred thousand distinct CDR3 sequences, 56% appearing once. The study, taken as a whole, reports: Patients and controls had CD8+ Simpson's diversity values that were not significantly distinct.

The clonotype was recovered from a human donor with severe aplastic anemia or a healthy control (not recorded which). Material for sequencing was sorted CD4+, CD8+, or CD8+CD57+ T cells (not recorded which) from PBMCs.

CDR3: CASSPITGELFF. CDR3 nucleotides: TGTGCCAGCTCACCAATAACCGGGGAGCTGTTTTTT. This chain joins TRBV18 and TRBJ2-2; D not certain. V was shortened by 2 bases and J by 5 bases, with 3 bases between the two germline ends. Germline CDR1 KGHSH, CDR2 LQKENI. CDR3 length: 12 amino acids.